Presented here are 32 T cell receptor beta chains from one specimen sequenced in a study of T cell responses to AZD1222 COVID-19 vaccine (dated by TCRdb to 2020 to 2022). The time point label here, explained by the study, means: about 28 days (+/-7) after the second vaccine dose. What this sample's treatment or condition label stands for: meningococcal conjugate vaccine given as trial control. Library creation used the immunoSEQ multiplex PCR assay. As stored in TCRdb, this immuneACCESS dataset retains in-frame rearrangements with V and J assigned. A fraction of the clones does not appear; measured against another copy, unresolved V genes explain less than half of the discrepancy, and the remainder lacks a known reason. The sample profile shows approximately 150,000 clones; 88% of them were found once. The ten largest make up under 5.5% of the sample. Sequences were derived from peripheral blood, sampled 28 days after the second dose of the MenACWY control vaccine. The receptor set was obtained from an adult who received the MenACWY meningococcal vaccine as a control.

In DNA form, the CDR3 reads TGCGCCTCCTCCCGGGGGCTGAACACTGAAGCTTTCTTT. This sequence encodes CASSRGLNTEAFF. V usage is TRBV29-1 and J usage is TRBJ1-1, with a tentative D call TRBD1 (6 bases). This CDR3 has 13 residues. CDR1 is SQVTM, CDR2 ANQGSEA, per germline. The complete variable domain, with remaining parts taken from reference TRBV29-1 and TRBJ1-1, reads SAVISQKPSRDICQRGTSLTIQCQVDSQVTMMFWYRQQPGQSLTLIATANQGSEATYESGFVIDKFPISRPNLTFSTLTVSNMSPEDSSIYLCASSRGLNTEAFFGQGTRLTVV.

The V gene is TRBV9, the J gene TRBJ1-4, with 9 positions matching TRBD1. V shed 4 bases and J 0 bases; nucleotides not matched to a gene: 7. The CDR3 covers 17 residues. From germline, CDR1 is SGDLS and CDR2 YYNGEE. The CDR3 DNA reads TGTGCCAGCAGCACTACAGGGGGCGCCCCAACTAATGAAAAACTGTTTTTT. Its translation is CASSTTGGAPTNEKLFF.

CDR3 in DNA: TGTGCCAGCAGTTACTCTAGGGGTGGGACGGAAGCTTTCTTT. Amino acids: CASSYSRGGTEAFF. The chain couples TRBV6-5 to TRBJ1-1; perhaps TRBD1 as D (5 bases). CDR1 is MNHEY, CDR2 SVGAGI, per germline. The CDR3 spans 14 residues. Trimming took off 0 bases at V and 8 bases at J, with 13 bases between the two ends.

The chain carries TRBV6-2 or TRBV6-3 and TRBJ2-1; D is possibly TRBD1 (7 bases). The V end lost 6 bases, the J end lost 5 bases, and 20 bases lay between the germline ends. CDR1 is MNHEY, CDR2 SVGEGT, per germline. CDR3 length: 16 residues. CDR3 loop: CASRPFYRGLHNEQFF. The DNA of the CDR3 is TGTGCCAGCAGACCTTTTTACAGGGGACTTCACAATGAGCAGTTCTTC.

V gene TRBV28 combines with J gene TRBJ2-2; TRBD2 might be the D (7 bases). Per germline, CDR1 MDHEN and CDR2 SYDVKM. This CDR3 has 16 amino acids. The ends were cut back, 6 bases at V and 6 bases at J, with 20 bases in the middle. CDR3: CASSPLGGGFPGELFF. The CDR3 DNA reads as TGTGCCAGCAGCCCCCTGGGAGGGGGTTTTCCCGGGGAGCTGTTTTTT.

The chain combines TRBV12-3 or TRBV12-4 with TRBJ1-2, with D uncertain. Trimming cost V 8 bases and J 8 bases, with 18 bases left between them. This CDR3 has 13 residues. The CDR3 region has the DNA TGTGCCAGCTCAGCCTGGCAGTCTGACGGCTACACCTTC. Protein: CASSAWQSDGYTF.

This clone showed up just once. The chain employs TRBV5-6 and TRBJ1-5; D gene uncertain. Germline V gives CDR1 SGHDT, CDR2 YYEEEE. The CDR3 is 14 amino acids. V lost 0 bases and J lost 6, with 10 bases in between. As DNA, the CDR3 is TGTGCCAGCAGCTTGGTAGGGCCAAGTCAGCCCCAGCATTTT. It encodes CASSLVGPSQPQHF.

V gene TRBV7-6 combines with J gene TRBJ1-5; TRBD1 might be the D (5 bases). V was pared by 5 bases and J by 6 bases, with 17 bases between. The CDR3 spans 15 residues. Germline assignment: CDR1 SGHVS and CDR2 FNYEAQ. This CDR3 is CASSINAGVGQPQHF. CDR3 bases: TGTGCCAGCAGCATTAACGCGGGGGTTGGTCAGCCCCAGCATTTT.

As DNA, the CDR3 is TGTGCCAGCAGCTTAATACGGACAGACACTGAAGCTTTCTTT. Translating it yields CASSLIRTDTEAFF. The rearrangement joins TRBV7-2 to TRBJ1-1; D perhaps matches TRBD1 (6 bases). With 2 bases removed from V and 3 bases from J, the gap between germline ends came to 10 bases. Germline V gene sequence: CDR1 SGHTA, CDR2 FQGNSA. CDR3 length: 14 amino acids.

The chain employs TRBV6-5 and TRBJ2-1, with TRBD2 matching over 7 bases. The CDR3 runs 15 residues. The junction had 12 bases not matched to a gene; V was cut back by 7 bases and J by 6 bases. CDR1 is MNHEY, CDR2 SVGAGI, per germline. CDR3 residues: CASNPTYLAGNEQFF. The CDR3 DNA is TGTGCCAGCAACCCCACTTACTTAGCGGGCAATGAGCAGTTCTTC.

CDR3 protein: CAVQVNYGYTF. The CDR3, as DNA: TGTGCCGTACAGGTTAACTATGGCTACACCTTC. This chain connects TRBV10-3 to TRBJ1-2; a weak D match, TRBD1 (5 bases). V lost 11 bases and J lost 1, with 8 bases in between. Germline CDR1 and CDR2: ENHRY and SYGVKD. The CDR3 is 11 amino acids.

This clone was recorded a few times. The gene calls are TRBV28 and TRBJ2-7; 7 nucleotides agree with TRBD2. This CDR3 region has 13 residues. Germline CDR1 and CDR2: MDHEN and SYDVKM. V trimming: 11 bases; J trimming: 1 base; junction bases outside the gene matches: 8. The DNA of the CDR3 is TGTGCCGGATCTAGCGGACGTTCCTACGAGCAGTACTTC. Its protein product is CAGSSGRSYEQYF.

The CDR3 loop reads CASSGQYGSGEKLFF. CDR3 nucleotides: TGTGCCAGCAGCGGGCAGTATGGGAGTGGTGAAAAACTGTTTTTT. The chain carries TRBV7-2 and TRBJ1-4, with no clear D. The CDR3 loop spans 15 amino acids. The V gene's germline CDR1 is SGHTA and CDR2 FQGNSA. V gave up 5 bases and J gave up 7 bases, with 17 bases separating them.

This chain connects TRBV7-9 to TRBJ1-2, with 7 nucleotides matching TRBD1. The CDR3 consists of 16 residues. Looked up from germline, CDR1 is SEHNR and CDR2 is FQNEAQ (reference sequence). Trimming at V came to 2 bases and at J to 6 bases, leaving 12 bases not matched to a gene. The CDR3 nucleotides read TGTGCCAGCAGCTTAACTGCGTCAAGGACAGGAAATGGCTACACCTTC. Translating gives CASSLTASRTGNGYTF. Full variable domain (remainder filled in from reference TRBV7-9 and TRBJ1-2): DTGVSQNPRHKITKRGQNVTFRCDPISEHNRLYWYRQTLGQGPEFLTYFQNEAQLEKSRLLSDRFSAERPKGSFSTLEIQRTEQGDSAMYLCASSLTASRTGNGYTFGSGTRLTVV.

This sequence joins TRBV7-8 and TRBJ1-6; TRBD1 aligns across 11 bases. CDR3 size: 14 residues. Germline values: CDR1 SGHVS, CDR2 FQNEAQ. V lost 3 bases and J lost 10; bases outside the gene matches: 2. In DNA form, the CDR3 reads TGTGCCAGCAGCTTGGACAGGGGGCTCTCACCCCTCCACTTT. Protein: CASSLDRGLSPLHF.

V gene TRBV29-1 combines with J gene TRBJ1-5, with 8 bases aligning to TRBD1. V shed 6 bases, J shed 2 bases, and the junction held 6 bases outside the gene matches. This CDR3 spans 14 amino acids. Germline CDR1 is SQVTM and CDR2 is ANQGSEA. CDR3 in DNA: TGCAGCGTGGCCGGACAGGGCGGCAATCAGCCCCAGCATTTT. It translates to CSVAGQGGNQPQHF. Based on the CDR3 plus reference TRBV29-1 and TRBJ1-5, the full variable domain is SAVISQKPSRDICQRGTSLTIQCQVDSQVTMMFWYRQQPGQSLTLIATANQGSEATYESGFVIDKFPISRPNLTFSTLTVSNMSPEDSSIYLCSVAGQGGNQPQHFGDGTRLSIL.

This clone appeared once. The V and J genes are TRBV30 and TRBJ2-1, with D unresolved. The V gene's germline CDR1 is GTSNPN and CDR2 SVGIG (reference sequence). Trimming stripped 0 bases from V and 9 bases from J, with 9 bases between. CDR3 length: 12 amino acids. As DNA, the CDR3 is TGTGCCTGGAGTGTCCGGAACGGTGAGCAGTTCTTC. Protein sequence: CAWSVRNGEQFF.

The chain has TRBV7-8 and TRBJ2-2; D uncertain. V lost 2 bases, J lost 1 base, and 5 bases lay in between. CDR3 size: 14 residues. Germline lookup yields CDR1 SGHVS and CDR2 FQNEAQ. CDR3 DNA sequence: TGTGCCAGCAGCTTAACCAGGAACACCGGGGAGCTGTTTTTT. Its translation: CASSLTRNTGELFF.

This clone was recorded once. The CDR3 loop reads CASRTGVTGELFF. The CDR3 region has the DNA TGTGCCAGTAGGACAGGGGTCACCGGGGAGCTGTTTTTT. This sequence joins TRBV19 and TRBJ2-2; TRBD1 agrees at 8 bases. The ends lost 6 bases at V and 4 bases at J; junction bases unmatched: 1. Germline assignment: CDR1 LNHDA and CDR2 SQIVND (reference sequence). The CDR3 has 13 amino acids. Combining the CDR3 with reference TRBV19 and TRBJ2-2 gives the whole variable domain DGGITQSPKYLFRKEGQNVTLSCEQNLNHDAMYWYRQDPGQGLRLIYYSQIVNDFQKGDIAEGYSVSREKKESFPLTVTSAQKNPTAFYLCASRTGVTGELFFGEGSRLTVL.

The chain carries TRBV6-5 and TRBJ1-6, with D maybe TRBD1 (6 bases). V lost 8 bases and J 7 bases, leaving 15 bases between the germline ends. Germline CDR1 reads MNHEY; CDR2 reads SVGAGI. The CDR3 runs 14 residues. The CDR3 nucleotides read TGTGCCAGCGGGACAATGGGCGGGAATTCACCCCTCCACTTT. Translated, it gives CASGTMGGNSPLHF.

This clone was recorded only once. V usage is TRBV11-3 and J usage is TRBJ1-3; D possibly corresponds to TRBD1 (6 bases). CDR3 size: 17 residues. CDR1 and CDR2 (germline): SGHNT, YENEEA. V lost 5 bases and J 0 bases, leaving 17 bases between the germline ends. This chain's CDR3 is CASSRNVGGYSGNTIYF. In DNA, the CDR3 is TGTGCCAGCAGCCGAAATGTGGGGGGCTACTCTGGAAACACCATATATTTT. The full variable domain, with the rest looked up from reference TRBV11-3 and TRBJ1-3, is EAGVVQSPRYKIIEKKQPVAFWCNPISGHNTLYWYLQNLGQGPELLIRYENEEAVDDSQLPKDRFSAERLKGVDSTLKIQPAELGDSAVYLCASSRNVGGYSGNTIYFGEGSWLTVV.

The chain is built from TRBV18 and TRBJ2-7; D unresolved. CDR1 KGHSH and CDR2 LQKENI come from the germline V gene. There are 13 residues in the CDR3. Trimming took off 0 bases at V and 3 bases at J, with 6 bases between the two ends. The CDR3 loop reads CASSPPGNYEQYF. CDR3 coding DNA: TGTGCCAGCTCACCACCGGGCAACTACGAGCAGTACTTC.

This clone was observed once. V is TRBV7-9 and J is TRBJ2-1; TRBD2 matches 10 bases. Germline-derived CDR1 and CDR2 are SEHNR and FQNEAQ (reference sequence). The CDR3 totals 15 residues. Trimming cost V 5 bases and J 6 bases; bases outside gene matches: 7. CDR3 sequence (DNA): TGTGCCAGCAGCGAAGGACTAGCGGATATCAATGAGCAGTTCTTC. It encodes CASSEGLADINEQFF.

This chain connects TRBV6-6 to TRBJ1-6; D gene unclear. CDR3 length: 14 amino acids. V was trimmed by 4 bases and J by 10 bases, leaving 14 bases between them. CDR1 and CDR2 (germline): MNHNY, SVGAGI (reference sequence). The CDR3 reads CASSSNSEWSPLHF. The CDR3 nucleotides read TGTGCCAGCAGTTCCAATTCGGAATGGTCACCCCTCCACTTT.

This clone was detected once. As DNA, the CDR3 is TGTGCCAGTAGTATCATGGGACAGGGACAGGAAAAACTGTTTTTT. It encodes CASSIMGQGQEKLFF. The V and J genes are TRBV19 and TRBJ1-4; 9 nucleotides agree with TRBD1. Germline V lookup: CDR1 LNHDA, CDR2 SQIVND (reference sequence). The CDR3 is made up of 15 amino acids. The V segment lost 3 bases and the J segment 8 bases; nucleotides outside the gene matches: 7.

The V call is TRBV5-6, the J call TRBJ1-2; D may be TRBD1 (5 bases). CDR1 is SGHDT and CDR2 is YYEEEE in the germline V gene. This CDR3 is 13 amino acids long. The germline V and J ends were trimmed by 0 bases and 4 bases, with 7 bases remaining between them. In DNA form, the CDR3 reads TGTGCCAGCAGCTTGGGGGGGTCCTATGGCTACACCTTC. Translation gives CASSLGGSYGYTF. Variable domain in full (rest from reference TRBV5-6 and TRBJ1-2): DAGVTQSPTHLIKTRGQQVTLRCSPKSGHDTVSWYQQALGQGPQFIFQYYEEEERQRGNFPDRFSGHQFPNYSSELNVNALLLGDSALYLCASSLGGSYGYTFGSGTRLTVV.

The chain is built from TRBV7-3 and TRBJ2-3; D not resolved. The CDR3 runs 12 residues. The germline V gene encodes CDR1 SGHTA and CDR2 FQGTGA. V lost 2 bases, J lost 5 bases, and 5 bases lay in between. The CDR3 DNA reads as TGTGCCAGCAGCTTATCAGGAGATACGCAGTATTTT. Its protein product is CASSLSGDTQYF.

This chain joins TRBV10-3 and TRBJ2-6; 8 bases agree with TRBD1. The CDR3 sequence is 17 residues long. With 6 bases clipped from V and 2 bases from J, the junction kept 9 bases outside the gene matches. CDR1 ENHRY and CDR2 SYGVKD come from the germline V gene. This CDR3 is CAISAGTGDTGANVLTF. The CDR3 DNA reads TGTGCCATCAGCGCCGGGACAGGTGACACTGGGGCCAACGTCCTGACTTTC.

This chain links TRBV5-6 with TRBJ2-3; 7 bases agree with TRBD2. Per germline, CDR1 SGHDT and CDR2 YYEEEE. Trimming took 4 bases from V and 2 from J; bases not matched to a gene: 7. The CDR3 covers 15 residues. The CDR3 DNA follows: TGTGCCAGCAGCGTAGGCGGGGGATACACAGATACGCAGTATTTT. It encodes CASSVGGGYTDTQYF.

This chain uses TRBV5-1 with TRBJ1-1, with 8 bases that match TRBD1. The CDR3 sequence is 17 residues long. V lost 1 base to trimming and J lost 4 bases; unmatched junction nucleotides: 12. Per the germline V gene, CDR1 is SGHRS and CDR2 is YFSETQ. This CDR3 reads CASSLRGQGAAITEAFF. The CDR3 nucleotides read TGCGCCAGCAGCTTGCGCGGCCAGGGGGCTGCGATCACTGAAGCTTTCTTT.

This chain joins TRBV3-1 (or the pseudogene TRBV3-2) and TRBJ2-7; D not certain. The CDR3 covers 14 residues. V shed 1 base and J shed 5 bases, with 12 bases lying between them. CDR1 and CDR2 (germline): LGHDT, YNNKEL (reference sequence). The CDR3 coding sequence is TGTGCCAGCAGCCAAGTGGAAAGGGTAGACGAGCAGTACTTC. Translated, it gives CASSQVERVDEQYF.

This rearrangement joins TRBV7-2 to TRBJ2-2; D is possibly TRBD1 (5 bases). Per germline, CDR1 SGHTA and CDR2 FQGNSA. The CDR3 extends over 13 amino acids. Between the trimmed V and J ends, which lost 5 bases and 7 bases, there was a span of 11 bases. CDR3 DNA sequence: TGTGCCAGCAGCCTCAGGGTCGGCGGGGAGCTGTTTTTT. This sequence encodes CASSLRVGGELFF.